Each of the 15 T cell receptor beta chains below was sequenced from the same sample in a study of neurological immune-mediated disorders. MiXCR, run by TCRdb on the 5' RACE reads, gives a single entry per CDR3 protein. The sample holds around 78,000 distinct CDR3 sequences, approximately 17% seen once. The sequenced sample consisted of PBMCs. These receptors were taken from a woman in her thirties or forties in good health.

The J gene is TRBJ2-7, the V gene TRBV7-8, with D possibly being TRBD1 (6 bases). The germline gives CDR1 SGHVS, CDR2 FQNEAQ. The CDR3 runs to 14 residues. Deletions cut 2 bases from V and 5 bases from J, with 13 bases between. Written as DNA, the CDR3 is TGTGCCAGCAGCTTACCTCCCAGGGGCCACGAGCAGTACTTC. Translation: CASSLPPRGHEQYF.

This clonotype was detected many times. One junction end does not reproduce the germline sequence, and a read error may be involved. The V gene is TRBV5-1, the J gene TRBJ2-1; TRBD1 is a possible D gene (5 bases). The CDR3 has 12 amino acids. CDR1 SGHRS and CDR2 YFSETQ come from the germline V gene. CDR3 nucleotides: TGCGCCACCAGCCCCCAGGGATATGAGCAGTTCTTC. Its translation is CATSPQGYEQFF.

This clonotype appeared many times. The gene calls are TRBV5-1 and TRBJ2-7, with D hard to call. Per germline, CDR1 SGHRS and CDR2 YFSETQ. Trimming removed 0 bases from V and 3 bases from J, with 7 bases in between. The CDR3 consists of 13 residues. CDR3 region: CASSLGADYEQYF. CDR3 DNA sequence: TGCGCCAGCAGCTTGGGGGCAGACTACGAGCAGTACTTC.

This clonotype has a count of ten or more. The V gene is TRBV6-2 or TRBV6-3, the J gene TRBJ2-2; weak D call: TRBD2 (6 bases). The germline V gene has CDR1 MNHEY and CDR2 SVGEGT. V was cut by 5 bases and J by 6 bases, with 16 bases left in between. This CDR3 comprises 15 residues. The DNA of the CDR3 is TGTGCCAGCAGTCCCCGACTAGTAGAAGCCGGGGAGCTGTTTTTT. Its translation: CASSPRLVEAGELFF.

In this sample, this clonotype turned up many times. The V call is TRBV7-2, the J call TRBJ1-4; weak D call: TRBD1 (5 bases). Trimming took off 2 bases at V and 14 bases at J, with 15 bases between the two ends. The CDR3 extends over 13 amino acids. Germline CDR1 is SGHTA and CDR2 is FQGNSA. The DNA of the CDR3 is TGTGCCAGCAGCTTAAGGTTGTGGGGGGGGCTGTTTTTT. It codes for CASSLRLWGGLFF.

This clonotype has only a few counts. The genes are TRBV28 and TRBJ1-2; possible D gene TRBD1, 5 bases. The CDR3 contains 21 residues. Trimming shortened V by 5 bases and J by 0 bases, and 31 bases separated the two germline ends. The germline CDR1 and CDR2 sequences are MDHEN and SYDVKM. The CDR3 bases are TGTGCCAGCAGTCTTACTGGGTTCCAATCGCGTCAGGGAGAAGCTAACTATGGCTACACCTTC. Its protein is CASSLTGFQSRQGEANYGYTF.

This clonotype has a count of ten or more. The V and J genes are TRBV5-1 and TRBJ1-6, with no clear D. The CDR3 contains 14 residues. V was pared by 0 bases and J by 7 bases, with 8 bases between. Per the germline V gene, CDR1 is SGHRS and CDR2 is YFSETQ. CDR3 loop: CASSLVQANSPLHF. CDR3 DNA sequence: TGCGCCAGCAGCTTGGTTCAGGCCAATTCACCCCTCCACTTT.

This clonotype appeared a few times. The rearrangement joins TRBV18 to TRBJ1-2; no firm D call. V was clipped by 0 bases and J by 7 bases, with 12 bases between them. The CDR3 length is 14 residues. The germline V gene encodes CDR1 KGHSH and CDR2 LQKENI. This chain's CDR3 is CASSPPLGSGGYTF. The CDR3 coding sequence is TGTGCCAGCTCACCACCGCTGGGAAGCGGTGGCTACACCTTC.

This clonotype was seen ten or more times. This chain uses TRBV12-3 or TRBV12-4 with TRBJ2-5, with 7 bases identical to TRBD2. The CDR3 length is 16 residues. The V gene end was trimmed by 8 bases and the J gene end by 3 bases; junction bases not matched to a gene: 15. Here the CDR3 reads CASRLGRGDGKETQYF. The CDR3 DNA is TGTGCCAGCCGTCTCGGCCGGGGGGATGGGAAAGAGACCCAGTACTTC.

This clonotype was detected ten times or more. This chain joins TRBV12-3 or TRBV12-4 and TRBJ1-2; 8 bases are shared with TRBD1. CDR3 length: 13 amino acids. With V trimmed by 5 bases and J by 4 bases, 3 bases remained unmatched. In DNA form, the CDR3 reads TGTGCCAGCAGTCGGACAGGGAGCTATGGCTACACCTTC. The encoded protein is CASSRTGSYGYTF.

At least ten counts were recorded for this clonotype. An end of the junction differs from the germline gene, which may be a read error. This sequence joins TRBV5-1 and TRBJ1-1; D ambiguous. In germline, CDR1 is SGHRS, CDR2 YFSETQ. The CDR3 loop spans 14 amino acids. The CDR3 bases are TGCGCCAGCTACCCTGGGCGGTTGAAAACTGAAGCTTTCTTT. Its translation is CASYPGRLKTEAFF.

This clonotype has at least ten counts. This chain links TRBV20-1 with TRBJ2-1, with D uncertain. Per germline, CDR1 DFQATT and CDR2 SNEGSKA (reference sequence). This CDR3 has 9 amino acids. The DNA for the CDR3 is TGCAGCCCGGGTAGAGGGCAGTTCTTC. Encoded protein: CSPGRGQFF.

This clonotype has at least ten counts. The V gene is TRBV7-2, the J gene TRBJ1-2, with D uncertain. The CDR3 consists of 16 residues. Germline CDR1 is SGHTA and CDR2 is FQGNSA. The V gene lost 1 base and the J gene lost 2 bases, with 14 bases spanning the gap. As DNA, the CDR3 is TGTGCCAGCAGCTTAGTTGGAGGGTTCTCCAACTATGGCTACACCTTC. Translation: CASSLVGGFSNYGYTF.

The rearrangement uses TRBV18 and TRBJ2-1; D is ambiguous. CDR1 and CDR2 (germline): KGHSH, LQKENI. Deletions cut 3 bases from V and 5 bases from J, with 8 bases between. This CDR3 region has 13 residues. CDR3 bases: TGTGCCAGCTCACCCCACATAGACAATGAGCAGTTCTTC. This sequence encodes CASSPHIDNEQFF. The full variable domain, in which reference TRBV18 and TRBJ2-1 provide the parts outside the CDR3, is NAGVMQNPRHLVRRRGQEARLRCSPMKGHSHVYWYRQLPEEGLKFMVYLQKENIIDESGMPKERFSAEFPKEGPSILRIQQVVRGDSAAYFCASSPHIDNEQFFGPGTRLTVL.

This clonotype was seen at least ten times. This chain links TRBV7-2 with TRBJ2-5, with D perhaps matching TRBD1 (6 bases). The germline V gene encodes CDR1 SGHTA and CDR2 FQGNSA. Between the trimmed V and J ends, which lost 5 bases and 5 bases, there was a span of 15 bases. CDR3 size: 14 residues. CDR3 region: CASSLRGEMETQYF. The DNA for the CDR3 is TGTGCCAGCAGCCTCAGGGGAGAGATGGAGACCCAGTACTTC. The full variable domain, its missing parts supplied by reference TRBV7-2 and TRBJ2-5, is GAGVSQSPSNKVTEKGKDVELRCDPISGHTALYWYRQSLGQGLEFLIYFQGNSAPDKSGLPSDRFSAERTGGSVSTLTIQRTQQEDSAVYLCASSLRGEMETQYFGPGTRLLVL.